This TCR beta chain was recorded in a study of T cell repertoires in cytomegalovirus infection. TCRdb re-analysed the reads in MiXCR, keeping a single row per CDR3 protein. The data show some 680,000 distinct CDR3 sequences, with 35% seen just once and about 2.8% held by the top ten. The CDR3 has 13 amino acids. Germline V gives CDR1 MRHNA, CDR2 SNTAGT. J was trimmed by 8 bases and V by 2 bases; bases with no gene match: 5. This receptor was taken from a human donor in good health (CMV status not recorded). Some clones in this sample may be carry-over from other donors' samples. This chain uses TRBV6-4 with TRBJ1-2, with 7 bases lining up with TRBD1. The sample was PBMCs. The CDR3 DNA sequence: TGTGCCAGCAGTGACGAGGGGGCGCGAGGCTACACCTTC. This translates into CASSDEGARGYTF.